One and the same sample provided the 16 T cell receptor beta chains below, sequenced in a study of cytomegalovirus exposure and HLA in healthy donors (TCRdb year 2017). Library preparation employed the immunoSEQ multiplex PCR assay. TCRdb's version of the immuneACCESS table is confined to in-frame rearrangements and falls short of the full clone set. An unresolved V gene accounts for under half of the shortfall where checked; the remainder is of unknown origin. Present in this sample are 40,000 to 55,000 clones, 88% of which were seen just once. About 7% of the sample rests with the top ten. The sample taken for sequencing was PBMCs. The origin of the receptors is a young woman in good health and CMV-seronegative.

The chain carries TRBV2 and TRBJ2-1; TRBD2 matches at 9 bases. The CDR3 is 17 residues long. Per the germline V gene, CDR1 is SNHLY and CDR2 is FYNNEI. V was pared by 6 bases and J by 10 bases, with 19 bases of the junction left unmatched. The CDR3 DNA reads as TGTGCCAGCAGACGCGCTATGCGGGAGGGCCGATCTGGGGAGCAGTTCTTC. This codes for CASRRAMREGRSGEQFF. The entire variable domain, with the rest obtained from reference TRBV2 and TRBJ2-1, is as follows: EPEVTQTPSHQVTQMGQEVILRCVPISNHLYFYWYRQILGQKVEFLVSFYNNEISEKSEIFDDQFSVERPDGSNFTLKIRSTKLEDSAMYFCASRRAMREGRSGEQFFGPGTRLTVL.

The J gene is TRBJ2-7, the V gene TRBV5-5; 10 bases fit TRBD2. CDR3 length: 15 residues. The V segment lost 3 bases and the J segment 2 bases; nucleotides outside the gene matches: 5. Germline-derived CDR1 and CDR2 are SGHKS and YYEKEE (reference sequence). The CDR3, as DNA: TGTGCCAGCAGCTCCAGACTAGCGGGTCCCTACGAGCAGTACTTC. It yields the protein CASSSRLAGPYEQYF.

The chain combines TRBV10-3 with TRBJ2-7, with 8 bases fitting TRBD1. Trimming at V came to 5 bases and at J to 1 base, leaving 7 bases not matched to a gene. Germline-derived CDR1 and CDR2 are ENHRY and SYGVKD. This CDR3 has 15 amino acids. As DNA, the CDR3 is TGTGCCATCAGTTCCTCCGGGACAGGTTCCTACGAGCAGTACTTC. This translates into CAISSSGTGSYEQYF.

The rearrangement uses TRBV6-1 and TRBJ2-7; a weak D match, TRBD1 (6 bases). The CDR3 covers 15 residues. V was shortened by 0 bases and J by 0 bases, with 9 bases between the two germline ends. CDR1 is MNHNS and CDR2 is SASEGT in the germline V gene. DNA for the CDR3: TGTGCCAGCAGTGAAGCCTGGACAGCCTCCTACGAGCAGTACTTC. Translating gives CASSEAWTASYEQYF.

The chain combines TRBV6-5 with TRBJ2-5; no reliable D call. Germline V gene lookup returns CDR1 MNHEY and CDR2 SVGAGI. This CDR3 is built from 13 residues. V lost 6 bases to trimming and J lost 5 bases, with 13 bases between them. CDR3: CASRTSVIETQYF. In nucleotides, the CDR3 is TGTGCCAGCAGAACTTCTGTGATCGAGACCCAGTACTTC.

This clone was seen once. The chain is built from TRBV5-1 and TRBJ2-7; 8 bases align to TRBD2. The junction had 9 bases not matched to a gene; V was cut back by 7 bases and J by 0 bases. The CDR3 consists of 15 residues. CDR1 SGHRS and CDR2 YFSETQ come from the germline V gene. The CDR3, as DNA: TGCGCCAGCGGCATTGCGGCGGGAGGCTCCTACGAGCAGTACTTC. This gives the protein CASGIAAGGSYEQYF. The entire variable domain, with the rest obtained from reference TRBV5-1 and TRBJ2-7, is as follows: KAGVTQTPRYLIKTRGQQVTLSCSPISGHRSVSWYQQTPGQGLQFLFEYFSETQRNKGNFPGRFSGRQFSNSRSEMNVSTLELGDSALYLCASGIAAGGSYEQYFGPGTRLTVT.

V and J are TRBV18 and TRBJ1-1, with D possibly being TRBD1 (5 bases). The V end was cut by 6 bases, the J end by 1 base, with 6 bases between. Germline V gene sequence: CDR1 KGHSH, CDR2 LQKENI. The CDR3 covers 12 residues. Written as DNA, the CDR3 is TGTGCCAGCTCTGGACAGAACACTGAAGCTTTCTTT. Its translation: CASSGQNTEAFF.

CDR3 sequence: CASSVGRWGQEVGYTF. The CDR3 nucleotides are TGTGCCAGCAGCGTAGGTCGCTGGGGGCAAGAGGTTGGCTACACCTTC. The chain is built from TRBV9 and TRBJ1-2, with D possibly being TRBD1 (6 bases). This CDR3 contains 16 residues. Per germline, CDR1 SGDLS and CDR2 YYNGEE. Trimming cost V 0 bases and J 7 bases, with 19 bases left between them.

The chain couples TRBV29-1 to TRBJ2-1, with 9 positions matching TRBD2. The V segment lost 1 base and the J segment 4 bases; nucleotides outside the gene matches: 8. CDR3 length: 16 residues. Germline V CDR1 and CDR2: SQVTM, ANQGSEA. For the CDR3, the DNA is TGCAGCGTTGAAGCCCCCCTAGCGGGACTATACAATGAGCAGTTCTTC. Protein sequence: CSVEAPLAGLYNEQFF.

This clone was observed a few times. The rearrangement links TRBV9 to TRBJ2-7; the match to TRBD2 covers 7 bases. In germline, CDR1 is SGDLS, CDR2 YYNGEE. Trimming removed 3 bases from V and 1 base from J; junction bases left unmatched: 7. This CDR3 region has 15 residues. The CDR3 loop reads CASSAEGTTSYEQYF. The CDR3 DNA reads TGTGCCAGCAGCGCAGAGGGGACTACGTCCTACGAGCAGTACTTC. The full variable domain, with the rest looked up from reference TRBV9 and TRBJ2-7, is DSGVTQTPKHLITATGQRVTLRCSPRSGDLSVYWYQQSLDQGLQFLIQYYNGEERAKGNILERFSAQQFPDLHSELNLSSLELGDSALYFCASSAEGTTSYEQYFGPGTRLTVT.

In DNA form, the CDR3 reads TGTGCCAGCAGTTTAAACGGACTCCTGTCCGGGGAGCTGTTTTTT. Encoded protein: CASSLNGLLSGELFF. The rearrangement joins TRBV27 to TRBJ2-2; weak D call: TRBD2 (5 bases). The germline V gene encodes CDR1 MNHEY and CDR2 SMNVEV (reference sequence). The V and J ends lost 2 bases and 6 bases respectively, with 13 bases between them. The CDR3 is 15 amino acids.

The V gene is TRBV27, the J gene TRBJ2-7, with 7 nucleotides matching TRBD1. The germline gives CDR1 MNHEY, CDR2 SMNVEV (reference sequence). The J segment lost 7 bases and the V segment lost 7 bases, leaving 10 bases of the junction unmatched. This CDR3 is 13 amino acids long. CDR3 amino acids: CASTTNRGAEQYF. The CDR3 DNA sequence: TGTGCCAGCACAACGAACAGGGGTGCGGAGCAGTACTTC.

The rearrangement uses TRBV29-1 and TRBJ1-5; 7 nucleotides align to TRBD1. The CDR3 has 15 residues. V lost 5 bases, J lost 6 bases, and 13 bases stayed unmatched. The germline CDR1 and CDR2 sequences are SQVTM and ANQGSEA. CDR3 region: CSVIQTGTGGQPQHF. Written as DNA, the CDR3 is TGCAGCGTTATACAGACAGGGACGGGTGGTCAGCCCCAGCATTTT.

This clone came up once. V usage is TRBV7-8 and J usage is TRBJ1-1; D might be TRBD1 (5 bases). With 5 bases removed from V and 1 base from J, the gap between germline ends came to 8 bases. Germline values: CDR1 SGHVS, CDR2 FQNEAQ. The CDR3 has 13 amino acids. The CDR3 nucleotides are TGTGCCAGCAGCCTAAGGGGGAACACTGAAGCTTTCTTT. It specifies CASSLRGNTEAFF. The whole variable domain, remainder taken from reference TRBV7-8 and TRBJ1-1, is GAGVSQSPRYKVAKRGQDVALRCDPISGHVSLFWYQQALGQGPEFLTYFQNEAQLDKSGLPSDRFFAERPEGSVSTLKIQRTQQEDSAVYLCASSLRGNTEAFFGQGTRLTVV.

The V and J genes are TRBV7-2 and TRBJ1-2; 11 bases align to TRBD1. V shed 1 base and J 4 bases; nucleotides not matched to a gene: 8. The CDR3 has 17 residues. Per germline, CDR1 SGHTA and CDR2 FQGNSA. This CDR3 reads CASSLGGQGAKGYGYTF. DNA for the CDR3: TGTGCCAGCAGCTTAGGTGGACAGGGGGCGAAGGGCTATGGCTACACCTTC.

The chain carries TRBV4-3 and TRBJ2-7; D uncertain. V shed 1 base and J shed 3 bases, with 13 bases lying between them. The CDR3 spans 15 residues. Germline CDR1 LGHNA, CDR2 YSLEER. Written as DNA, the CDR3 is TGCGCCAGCAGCCAAGTGAGACTGGCGAACTACGAGCAGTACTTC. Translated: CASSQVRLANYEQYF.